This entry is about one TCR beta chain. What it binds is unknown. The CDR3 extends over 17 amino acids. The V end was cut by 0 bases, the J end by 2 bases, with 17 bases between. Per germline, CDR1 KGHSH and CDR2 LQKENI. The sample is drawn from a study of T cells after yellow fever vaccination. Whole-study findings and limits: One caveat is that FACS-sorted repertoires could contain abundant clonotypes contaminating from the bulk population. A large majority of primary-vaccination clones showed up again after the booster (roughly 95% CD4, around 88% CD8). Researchers noted that a small share of clonotypes showed up in both CD4 and CD8 compartments.

MiXCR was run by TCRdb on the 5' RACE reads, yielding one entry per CDR3 protein. The sample contains just under 600,000 distinct CDR3 sequences, 13% of which appear only once. The specimen comprised PBMCs, sampled on the day of the yellow fever booster vaccination. The source of this sequence is a man aged 25 to 40 who received the YFV17D yellow fever vaccine. This chain joins TRBV18 and TRBJ2-7; D is unresolved. Here the CDR3 DNA reads TGTGCCAGCTCACCACCGGTGAGAGCGAGTAAACCCTACGAGCAGTACTTC. It translates to CASSPPVRASKPYEQYF.